The 24 T cell receptor beta chains reported below all come from one sample, sequenced in a study of CD8 T cells in Susac syndrome. RNA amounts of roughly 0.45 to 1 ug underwent reverse transcription with random hexamers. TCRdb processed the immunoSEQ multiplex PCR reads anew with MiXCR; each CDR3 protein has one entry. Among some 170,000 distinct CDR3 sequences listed, roughly 94% were seen once. Sequenced: CD4+ T cells from PBMCs. These receptors were taken from a human donor with Susac syndrome.

This chain connects TRBV7-9 to TRBJ2-1, with D tentatively TRBD1 (6 bases). This CDR3 spans 13 amino acids. V shed 6 bases and J shed 9 bases, with 15 bases lying between them. Looked up from germline, CDR1 is SEHNR and CDR2 is FQNEAQ (reference sequence). In DNA, the CDR3 is TGTGCCAGCAGTCGAAGGACAGTAGGTGAGCAGTTCTTC. Its translation: CASSRRTVGEQFF.

The rearrangement joins TRBV7-9 to TRBJ2-7; perhaps TRBD2 as D (5 bases). Germline V gene lookup returns CDR1 SEHNR and CDR2 FQNEAQ (reference sequence). Trimming pared 0 bases from V and 5 bases from J, leaving 8 bases between. The CDR3 covers 13 residues. The CDR3 loop is CASSLAGRDEQYF. As DNA, the CDR3 is TGTGCCAGCAGCTTAGCTGGGAGAGACGAGCAGTACTTC. The full variable domain, in which reference TRBV7-9 and TRBJ2-7 provide the parts outside the CDR3, is DTGVSQNPRHKITKRGQNVTFRCDPISEHNRLYWYRQTLGQGPEFLTYFQNEAQLEKSRLLSDRFSAERPKGSFSTLEIQRTEQGDSAMYLCASSLAGRDEQYFGPGTRLTVT.

The rearrangement uses TRBV11-2 and TRBJ2-5; TRBD1 matches at 7 bases. The junction had 7 bases not matched to a gene; V was cut back by 4 bases and J by 5 bases. Germline V CDR1 and CDR2: SGHAT, FQNNGV. The CDR3 contains 14 residues. The CDR3 reads CASSYRDRVETQYF. The CDR3 DNA follows: TGTGCCAGCAGCTACCGGGACAGAGTCGAGACCCAGTACTTC.

The CDR3 DNA reads TGTGCCAGCAGGCCCCGGCCGCAGCTCCTCACAGATACGCAGTATTTT. It specifies CASRPRPQLLTDTQYF. The rearrangement links TRBV12-3 or TRBV12-4 to TRBJ2-3; D is uncertain. V dropped 6 bases and J dropped 2 bases, with 18 bases sitting between them. The CDR3 length is 16 residues.

The V call is TRBV30, the J call TRBJ2-7; weak D call: TRBD2 (6 bases). The length of the CDR3 is 13 residues. From germline, CDR1 is GTSNPN and CDR2 SVGIG (reference sequence). Deletions cut 7 bases from V and 1 base from J, with 14 bases between. This chain's CDR3 is CASAGRISYEQYF. The CDR3 DNA reads TGTGCCTCCGCCGGGAGAATTTCCTACGAGCAGTACTTC.

This clonotype was counted a few times. The V gene is TRBV29-1, the J gene TRBJ2-1; 9 bases fit TRBD2. Trimming cost V 1 base and J 7 bases; bases outside gene matches: 14. This CDR3 contains 17 residues. The germline V gene encodes CDR1 SQVTM and CDR2 ANQGSEA. The CDR3 region has the DNA TGCAGCGTTGAAGGGAAGCGCCGCGGGGGGGGCTCAAATGAGCAGTTCTTC. As protein: CSVEGKRRGGGSNEQFF.

The chain carries TRBV20-1 and TRBJ2-7; 8 nucleotides agree with TRBD2. This CDR3 is 15 amino acids long. The germline gives CDR1 DFQATT, CDR2 SNEGSKA (reference sequence). V gave up 0 bases and J gave up 4 bases; unmatched junction bases: 8. CDR3 protein: CSARDSGGDSYEQYF. The DNA of the CDR3 is TGCAGTGCTAGAGATTCCGGGGGGGATTCATACGAGCAGTACTTC.

The genes are TRBV5-6 and TRBJ2-7, with D maybe TRBD1 (6 bases). Germline assignment: CDR1 SGHDT and CDR2 YYEEEE. Between the trimmed V and J ends, which lost 1 base and 2 bases, there was a span of 13 bases. The CDR3 runs 15 residues. The DNA of the CDR3 is TGTGCCAGCAGCTTGTACGCGACAGGAACCTACGAGCAGTACTTC. Translating it yields CASSLYATGTYEQYF.

This rearrangement joins TRBV5-6 to TRBJ2-2, with D tentatively TRBD2 (5 bases). V lost 4 bases and J 4 bases, leaving 14 bases between the germline ends. The CDR3 has 15 residues. Germline CDR1 SGHDT, CDR2 YYEEEE. This chain's CDR3 is CASSHVSAVTGELFF. CDR3 DNA: TGTGCCAGCAGCCACGTCTCAGCGGTCACCGGGGAGCTGTTTTTT.

V gene TRBV28 combines with J gene TRBJ1-2, with D possibly being TRBD1 (5 bases). V lost 6 bases to trimming and J lost 6 bases, with 8 bases between them. Germline lookup yields CDR1 MDHEN and CDR2 SYDVKM. The CDR3 spans 11 residues. CDR3: CASRAGHGYTF. The CDR3 region has the DNA TGTGCCAGCAGAGCAGGGCATGGCTACACCTTC.

A single count supports this clonotype. V gene TRBV6-2 or TRBV6-3 combines with J gene TRBJ2-7, with 7 bases lining up with TRBD2. With V trimmed by 6 bases and J by 2 bases, 10 bases remained unmatched. The CDR3 runs 15 residues. Germline V gene lookup returns CDR1 MNHEY and CDR2 SVGEGT. The CDR3 loop reads CASSTLAGPTYEQYF. The CDR3 bases are TGTGCCAGCAGCACATTAGCGGGTCCAACCTACGAGCAGTACTTC.

V gene TRBV4-2 combines with J gene TRBJ2-7, with 10 bases that match TRBD1. CDR1 is LGHNA, CDR2 YNFKEQ, per germline. The trim removed 3 bases at V and 5 bases at J, leaving 10 bases unmatched. The CDR3 has 16 residues. CDR3 nucleotides: TGTGCCAGCAGCCATTCGCCGGGACAGGGGTTCCACGAGCAGTACTTC. Translation: CASSHSPGQGFHEQYF.

This chain joins TRBV30 and TRBJ1-3; 7 bases map to TRBD1. CDR3 length: 13 amino acids. Germline V gives CDR1 GTSNPN, CDR2 SVGIG (reference sequence). J gave up 8 bases and V 0 bases, and 4 bases lay outside the gene matches. CDR3 loop: CAWSVGQLDTIYF. DNA for the CDR3: TGTGCCTGGAGTGTGGGACAGCTGGACACCATATATTTT.

V and J are TRBV28 and TRBJ1-1; perhaps TRBD1 as D (5 bases). Trimming left V 6 bases short and J 7 bases short, with 12 bases between. The germline V gene has CDR1 MDHEN and CDR2 SYDVKM. The CDR3 runs 12 residues. The CDR3 sequence: CASSGTGHEAFF. CDR3 coding DNA: TGTGCCAGCAGCGGCACGGGGCATGAAGCTTTCTTT.

Only one count was recorded for this clonotype. Here the CDR3 reads CASSLVLGAGTEAFF. In DNA form, the CDR3 reads TGCGCCAGCAGTCTTGTCTTGGGGGCGGGTACTGAAGCTTTCTTT. This rearrangement joins TRBV5-1 to TRBJ1-1; a weak D match, TRBD1 (6 bases). The V and J ends lost 5 bases and 5 bases respectively, with 19 bases between them. The CDR3 is made up of 15 amino acids. From germline, CDR1 is SGHRS and CDR2 YFSETQ.

This clonotype was recorded once. The chain is built from TRBV9 and TRBJ2-3; no firm D call. The CDR3 runs to 13 residues. From germline, CDR1 is SGDLS and CDR2 YYNGEE. Trimming shortened V by 5 bases and J by 6 bases, and 13 bases separated the two germline ends. CDR3 in DNA: TGTGCCAGCAGTGTCCGATTCCTGGATACGCAGTATTTT. It yields the protein CASSVRFLDTQYF.

The V and J genes are TRBV5-1 and TRBJ2-1; TRBD2 matches at 9 bases. Per germline, CDR1 SGHRS and CDR2 YFSETQ. This CDR3 has 14 amino acids. V was clipped by 5 bases and J by 7 bases; unmatched bases: 7. Here the CDR3 DNA reads TGCGCCAGCAGTGCGGGAGGGCCTTCGAATGAGCAGTTCTTC. It yields the protein CASSAGGPSNEQFF.

The CDR3 nucleotides are TGCAGTGCTTCTAATCAGGGGGACACAGATACGCAGTATTTT. This translates into CSASNQGDTDTQYF. The rearrangement joins TRBV20-1 to TRBJ2-3; 7 bases are a match to TRBD1. The CDR3 runs 14 residues. The germline CDR1 and CDR2 sequences are DFQATT and SNEGSKA (reference sequence). The trim removed 5 bases at V and 2 bases at J, leaving 7 bases unmatched.

The rearrangement joins TRBV29-1 to TRBJ2-2; 15 bases align to TRBD2. This CDR3 spans 16 amino acids. Trimming cost V 6 bases and J 3 bases; bases outside gene matches: 5. Germline V gene data show CDR1 as SQVTM and CDR2 as ANQGSEA. Here the CDR3 reads CSVGLAGGADTGELFF. The CDR3 bases are TGCAGCGTGGGACTAGCGGGAGGAGCGGACACCGGGGAGCTGTTTTTT.

The rearrangement uses TRBV28 and TRBJ2-1; D is possibly TRBD2 (6 bases). Germline V lookup: CDR1 MDHEN, CDR2 SYDVKM. CDR3 length: 11 amino acids. V was clipped by 11 bases and J by 5 bases, with 10 bases between them. The CDR3 sequence: CAGGSDNEQFF. CDR3 nucleotides: TGTGCCGGGGGGAGCGACAATGAGCAGTTCTTC.

V is TRBV6-5 and J is TRBJ1-5; the match to TRBD1 covers 9 bases. V lost 0 bases, J lost 6 bases, and 0 bases stayed unmatched. Germline V gene lookup returns CDR1 MNHEY and CDR2 SVGAGI. This CDR3 is 14 amino acids long. The CDR3 DNA reads as TGTGCCAGCAGTTACTCGACAGGGGGTCAGCCCCAGCATTTT. As protein: CASSYSTGGQPQHF.

The chain links TRBV7-9 to TRBJ1-5, with D unresolved. Germline V gene sequence: CDR1 SEHNR, CDR2 FQNEAQ (reference sequence). Trimming removed 4 bases from V and 5 bases from J, with 9 bases in between. The CDR3 has 13 amino acids. The CDR3 is CASSSRYDQPQHF. The CDR3, as DNA: TGTGCCAGCAGCTCCCGATACGATCAGCCCCAGCATTTT. Full variable domain (missing parts from reference TRBV7-9 and TRBJ1-5): DTGVSQNPRHKITKRGQNVTFRCDPISEHNRLYWYRQTLGQGPEFLTYFQNEAQLEKSRLLSDRFSAERPKGSFSTLEIQRTEQGDSAMYLCASSSRYDQPQHFGDGTRLSIL.

This chain connects TRBV6-5 to TRBJ2-3, with D possibly being TRBD2 (7 bases). V gave up 0 bases and J gave up 0 bases, with 13 bases separating them. CDR1 MNHEY and CDR2 SVGAGI come from the germline V gene. The CDR3 extends over 17 amino acids. CDR3 sequence: CASSYSIAGASTDTQYF. CDR3 bases: TGTGCCAGCAGTTACTCGATCGCGGGGGCCAGCACAGATACGCAGTATTTT.

The chain recombines TRBV23-1 with TRBJ1-2; 10 nucleotides match TRBD1. TRBV23-1 is filed as an ORF, its function uncertain. The V and J ends lost 2 bases and 6 bases, in that order; junction bases with no gene match: 3. This CDR3 has 14 residues. The CDR3 coding sequence is TGCGCCAGCAGTCAACCGACAGGGGGCAATGGCTACACCTTC. This sequence encodes CASSQPTGGNGYTF.